Listed below are T cell receptor beta chains from one sample, sequenced in a study of blood T cell repertoires in COVID-19. Libraries were prepared by immunoSEQ multiplex PCR; TCRdb keeps only in-frame clonotypes and omits some of them. The sample yields under 300,000 clones, about 90% seen once. The sample was peripheral blood. The receptors shown here come from a man aged 55 to 70 with acute or convalescent COVID-19. The CDR3 runs from the conserved cysteine through the conserved F or W. D genes are given only for firm matches. A clone size is listed for some rows: how often the clone was seen (once, few, many), or a class if it is expanded.

j_gene,v_gene,abundance,d_gene,CDR3nt,CDR3aa
TRBJ2-2,TRBV7-8,NA,NA,TGTGCCAGCAGCTTAGTCGCTGGGGCGGCCTTCACCGGGGAGCTGTTTTTT,CASSLVAGAAFTGELFF
TRBJ1-2,TRBV7-8,NA,NA,TGTGCCAGCAGCCCCGAACAACAGGCTTTAACTAACTATGGCTACACCTTC,CASSPEQQALTNYGYTF
TRBJ2-5,TRBV2,NA,TRBD1,TGTGCCAGCAGCAGCCGGACAGGGCAAGAGACCCAGTACTTC,CASSSRTGQETQYF
TRBJ2-1,TRBV9,NA,NA,TGTGCCAGCAGCGTTCAAGGACTAAGTGAGCAGTTCTTC,CASSVQGLSEQFF
TRBJ2-3,TRBV7-3,NA,NA,TGTGCCAGCAGCCTCGGGGTTAGCACAGATACGCAGTATTTT,CASSLGVSTDTQYF
TRBJ1-6,TRBV7-9,NA,TRBD1,TGTGCCAGCAGCTTAATCACAGGGGCTTCTCATAATTCACCCCTCCACTTT,CASSLITGASHNSPLHF
TRBJ1-5,TRBV27,NA,TRBD1,TGTGCCAGCAGTCCCCGGACAGGGCCCCAGCCCCAGCATTTT,CASSPRTGPQPQHF
TRBJ1-2,TRBV30,NA,TRBD1,TGTGCCTGGAGTCCAGACAGGGGGCACGGCTACACCTTC,CAWSPDRGHGYTF
TRBJ1-1,TRBV30,NA,TRBD1,TGTGCCTGGAGTTCAGGGGGACAGGATTTCTGGACTGAAGCTTTCTTT,CAWSSGGQDFWTEAFF
TRBJ2-7,TRBV7-8,few,NA,TGTGCCAGCAGTTACAGTCATAGCTCCTACGAGCAGTACTTC,CASSYSHSSYEQYF
TRBJ2-1,TRBV6-2/TRBV6-3,once,TRBD1,TGTGCCAGCAGTTCCCGGACAGGGGGGATGGGCTCCTACAATGAGCAGTTCTTC,CASSSRTGGMGSYNEQFF
TRBJ2-5,TRBV4-3,NA,NA,TGCGCCAGCAGCCAAGCTAAGGGAGGAGACCTGGTCCAAGAGACCCAGTACTTC,CASSQAKGGDLVQETQYF
TRBJ2-1,TRBV7-8,NA,TRBD2,TGTGCCAGCAGCCAACTAGCGGGGGCATACAATGAGCAGTTCTTC,CASSQLAGAYNEQFF
TRBJ1-5,TRBV15,NA,NA,TGTGCCACCAGCAGTAGGAGGGGAGACGGCCAGCCCCAGCATTTT,CATSSRRGDGQPQHF
TRBJ1-1,TRBV19,NA,TRBD1,TGTGCCAGTAATACCCAGGGGGTCCCTGAAGCTTTCTTT,CASNTQGVPEAFF
TRBJ2-5,TRBV11-2,once,TRBD1,TGTGCCAGCAGCTCTACCGGGACAGGGGGCTGGGAGACCCAGTACTTC,CASSSTGTGGWETQYF
TRBJ2-1,TRBV9,NA,NA,TGTGCCAGCAGCTCTCGGGACTTGGTCAACAATGAGCAGTTCTTC,CASSSRDLVNNEQFF
TRBJ2-7,TRBV25-1,NA,TRBD2,TGTGCCAGCAGTTGGACTAGCTCCTACGAGCAGTACTTC,CASSWTSSYEQYF
TRBJ1-1,TRBV6-1,once,NA,TGTGCCAGCAGTGAAGCAGATGCGGGTGGCACTGAAGCTTTCTTT,CASSEADAGGTEAFF
TRBJ1-2,TRBV6-2/TRBV6-3,NA,NA,TGTGCCAGCAGCTTTAGGACAGTCTATGGCTACACCTTC,CASSFRTVYGYTF
TRBJ2-2,TRBV6-4,NA,TRBD2,TGTGCCAGCAGTGACGGGACTAGCGGGAGGAATGCCGGGGAGCTGTTTTTT,CASSDGTSGRNAGELFF
TRBJ2-2,TRBV7-3,NA,NA,TGTGCCAGCAGCCCACTAGCGAACACCGGGGAGCTGTTTTTT,CASSPLANTGELFF
TRBJ2-6,TRBV5-1,NA,NA,TGCGCCAGCAGCCTGGTCCCCGGGTTTGAAGCCAACGTCCTGACTTTC,CASSLVPGFEANVLTF
TRBJ2-5,TRBV7-2,once,TRBD2,TGTGCCAGCAGCAAAGGCCCCGGGAGGGGGCAAGAGACCCAGTACTTC,CASSKGPGRGQETQYF
TRBJ1-1,TRBV29-1,NA,NA,TGCAGCGTTGCGCCAGGGATTGGGGCTTTCTTT,CSVAPGIGAFF
TRBJ2-5,TRBV19,once,NA,TGTGCCAGTAGCAGATCCAGGGGAGACCAAGAGACCCAGTACTTC,CASSRSRGDQETQYF
TRBJ2-5,TRBV7-9,NA,NA,TGTGCCAGCAGGCCGGTACCTAGCGTGGAGACCCAGTACTTC,CASRPVPSVETQYF
TRBJ2-5,TRBV6-2/TRBV6-3,once,TRBD2,TGTGCCAGCAGTTACCGGCTAAGGACTAGCGGGCAAGAGACCCAGTACTTC,CASSYRLRTSGQETQYF
TRBJ1-6,TRBV10-3,NA,NA,TGTGCCATCAGTGAGGGCGGAGATAATTCACCCCTCCACTTT,CAISEGGDNSPLHF
TRBJ1-5,TRBV12-3/TRBV12-4,NA,TRBD1,TGTGCCAGCCAGGGGGCGAGCAATCAGCCCCAGCATTTT,CASQGASNQPQHF
TRBJ1-2,TRBV28,NA,NA,TGTGCCATCGAATCCCCAGGGGCCTATGGCTACACCTTC,CAIESPGAYGYTF
TRBJ2-1,TRBV9,NA,NA,TGTGCCAGCAGCCCGTTTGCGGGCAACAATGAGCAGTTCTTC,CASSPFAGNNEQFF
TRBJ1-1,TRBV6-6,NA,NA,TGTGCCAGCAGCTTCCTCAAAGGGGAAGAAGCTTTCTTT,CASSFLKGEEAFF
TRBJ1-1,TRBV6-4,once,NA,TGTGCCAGCATGACGCGCGGGTTCGGCAGTCCCGCCACTGAAGCTTTCTTT,CASMTRGFGSPATEAFF
TRBJ2-7,TRBV6-2/TRBV6-3,NA,NA,TGTGCCAGCAGTTACGGAGAGCACGAGCAGTACTTC,CASSYGEHEQYF
TRBJ2-2,TRBV28,NA,NA,TGTGCCAGCAGTAAAGGTGGAGGGGAAGACACCGGGGAGCTGTTTTTT,CASSKGGGEDTGELFF
TRBJ1-2,TRBV12-3/TRBV12-4,once,NA,TGTGCCAGCAGTTTAGTGGCAGATCGTGGCTACACCTTC,CASSLVADRGYTF
TRBJ1-6,TRBV5-1,NA,TRBD1,TGCGCCAGCAGCTCCACCGGACAGGGCAGCAATTCACCCCTCCACTTT,CASSSTGQGSNSPLHF
TRBJ2-5,TRBV11-3,NA,NA,TGTGCCAGCAGCTTAGATCTAACTAGCTGGGAGACCCAGTACTTC,CASSLDLTSWETQYF
TRBJ2-6,TRBV19,NA,NA,TGTGCCAGTGAGACGGGAGGGGCCAACGTCCTGACTTTC,CASETGGANVLTF
TRBJ2-7,TRBV18,NA,TRBD1,TGTGCCAGCTCACTGGGGGACAGGGGTGTGGACGAGCAGTACTTC,CASSLGDRGVDEQYF
TRBJ2-6,TRBV27,NA,NA,TGTGCCATCAGTCCACTGGGGCTGGCTGGGGCCAACGTCCTGACTTTC,CAISPLGLAGANVLTF
TRBJ1-1,TRBV9,NA,TRBD1,TGTGCCAGCAGCGTAGCTTCCCAGGGGGCGGACACTGAAGCTTTCTTT,CASSVASQGADTEAFF
TRBJ1-4,TRBV9,once,TRBD1,TGTGCCAGCAGCCCTACCAGGGGGGTTAATGAAAAACTGTTTTTT,CASSPTRGVNEKLFF
TRBJ1-1,TRBV30,NA,TRBD1,TGTGCCTGGAGTGTGACGGACAGGGGTGAAGCTTTCTTT,CAWSVTDRGEAFF
TRBJ2-5,TRBV5-4,NA,NA,TGTGCCAGCAGCTGGGGGGTTCAAGAGACCCAGTACTTC,CASSWGVQETQYF
TRBJ1-3,TRBV5-4,NA,TRBD1,TGTGCCAGCAGCAGTGCGCCACAGGGGACTGGAAACACCATATATTTT,CASSSAPQGTGNTIYF
TRBJ2-2,TRBV28,NA,TRBD1,TGTGCCAGCAGGCGTACAGGGGGCAGCACCGGGGAGCTGTTTTTT,CASRRTGGSTGELFF
TRBJ2-2,TRBV7-2,NA,NA,TGTGCCAGCAGCTTTTTAGCGGCAGCGAACACCGGGGAGCTGTTTTTT,CASSFLAAANTGELFF